These 30 T cell receptor beta chains originate from one sample sequenced in a study of response to subunit inactivated influenza vaccine. TCRdb recomputed calls from the RT-PCR reads with MiXCR, one row per CDR3 protein. The sample gives a few hundred thousand distinct CDR3 sequences, 21% of which show up once; 10% is in the top ten. Sequencing was performed on PBMCs from blood, taken roughly 20 months after vaccination. Source of these receptors: a man aged 50 to 69 who received an inactivated influenza vaccine.

The rearrangement joins TRBV6-2 or TRBV6-3 to TRBJ1-1, with D maybe TRBD1 (5 bases). The V gene lost 1 base and the J gene lost 0 bases, with 9 bases spanning the gap. This CDR3 is 15 amino acids long. The germline CDR1 and CDR2 sequences are MNHEY and SVGEGT. CDR3 sequence (DNA): TGTGCCAGCAGTTACTATGACAGTATGAACACTGAAGCTTTCTTT. Its translation: CASSYYDSMNTEAFF.

The chain uses TRBV20-1 and TRBJ1-2; perhaps TRBD1 as D (6 bases). CDR3 size: 12 residues. V was shortened by 5 bases and J by 0 bases, with 7 bases between the two germline ends. Per the germline V gene, CDR1 is DFQATT and CDR2 is SNEGSKA (reference sequence). This CDR3 reads CSAWTANYGYTF. CDR3 bases: TGCAGTGCTTGGACAGCTAACTATGGCTACACCTTC.

This clonotype occurred many times. The chain joins TRBV3-1 to TRBJ1-2; D unresolved. Germline assignment: CDR1 LGHDT and CDR2 YNNKEL (reference sequence). The ends were cut back, 3 bases at V and 0 bases at J, with 8 bases in the middle. There are 14 residues in the CDR3. In DNA, the CDR3 is TGTGCCAGCAGCCAGTCCGCGGCTAACTATGGCTACACCTTC. The encoded protein is CASSQSAANYGYTF.

V and J are TRBV9 and TRBJ2-7; D might be TRBD1 (7 bases). The CDR3 has 17 amino acids. The germline V gene encodes CDR1 SGDLS and CDR2 YYNGEE. Trimming removed 4 bases at V and 4 bases at J, with 24 bases between. CDR3 sequence reads: CASSTAGSGTDGYEQYF. Here the CDR3 DNA reads TGTGCCAGCAGCACCGCGGGGTCCGGGACAGATGGTTACGAGCAGTACTTC. Supplemented by reference TRBV9 and TRBJ2-7, the full variable domain reads DSGVTQTPKHLITATGQRVTLRCSPRSGDLSVYWYQQSLDQGLQFLIQYYNGEERAKGNILERFSAQQFPDLHSELNLSSLELGDSALYFCASSTAGSGTDGYEQYFGPGTRLTVT.

The rearrangement links TRBV3-1 to TRBJ2-4, with D possibly matching TRBD2 (5 bases). V gave up 1 base and J gave up 0 bases, with 10 bases separating them. The CDR3 spans 16 residues. Germline V CDR1 and CDR2: LGHDT, YNNKEL (reference sequence). The CDR3 is CASSQGTVLAKNIQYF. DNA of the CDR3: TGTGCCAGCAGCCAAGGGACTGTACTAGCCAAAAACATTCAGTACTTC.

This clonotype appeared a few times. The rearrangement uses TRBV7-9 and TRBJ2-5; D call uncertain. This CDR3 region has 13 residues. Germline V lookup: CDR1 SEHNR, CDR2 FQNEAQ (reference sequence). V was clipped by 2 bases and J by 5 bases, with 9 bases between them. The chain's CDR3 is CASSLIGSETQYF. Written as DNA, the CDR3 is TGTGCCAGCAGCTTAATAGGCAGCGAGACCCAGTACTTC. The full variable domain, its missing parts supplied by reference TRBV7-9 and TRBJ2-5, is DTGVSQNPRHKITKRGQNVTFRCDPISEHNRLYWYRQTLGQGPEFLTYFQNEAQLEKSRLLSDRFSAERPKGSFSTLEIQRTEQGDSAMYLCASSLIGSETQYFGPGTRLLVL.

The gene calls are TRBV6-1 and TRBJ1-6; D perhaps matches TRBD1 (6 bases). With 4 bases removed from V and 2 bases from J, the gap between germline ends came to 12 bases. The CDR3 is 16 residues long. The germline V gene encodes CDR1 MNHNS and CDR2 SASEGT. Here the CDR3 reads CASSGQGWTYNSPLHF. CDR3 nucleotides: TGTGCCAGCAGTGGGCAGGGGTGGACCTATAATTCACCCCTCCACTTT.

The genes are TRBV20-1 and TRBJ2-3; 7 bases match TRBD1. Trimming took 4 bases from V and 3 from J; bases not matched to a gene: 10. Germline V lookup: CDR1 DFQATT, CDR2 SNEGSKA (reference sequence). CDR3 length: 15 amino acids. The CDR3 DNA reads TGCAGTGCTACGAACAACAGGGGTTGGACAGATACGCAGTATTTT. Amino acid sequence: CSATNNRGWTDTQYF.

In nucleotides, the CDR3 is TGCGCCAGCAGCTTTACCGGGTATTCCGGGGAGCTGTTTTTT. Protein product: CASSFTGYSGELFF. The chain has TRBV5-1 and TRBJ2-2; D ambiguous. The CDR3 totals 14 residues. CDR1 and CDR2 from the germline V gene are SGHRS and YFSETQ. V dropped 2 bases and J dropped 6 bases, with 11 bases sitting between them.

This chain uses TRBV20-1 with TRBJ1-2; weak D call: TRBD1 (5 bases). The CDR3 has 14 amino acids. Germline V gene lookup returns CDR1 DFQATT and CDR2 SNEGSKA (reference sequence). CDR3: CSSNLGPIDYGYTF. The CDR3 bases are TGCAGCTCCAACCTGGGACCGATTGACTATGGCTACACCTTC.

This clonotype came up many times. This chain links TRBV12-3 or TRBV12-4 with TRBJ2-1; a possible D gene is TRBD1 (6 bases). V was cut by 5 bases and J by 15 bases, with 14 bases left in between. The CDR3 consists of 11 residues. CDR3 nucleotides: TGTGCCAGCAGTGCTGCAGGGGATCGGTTCTTC. It codes for CASSAAGDRFF.

The chain combines TRBV5-1 with TRBJ2-2, with D hard to call. The CDR3 totals 15 residues. Germline loops: CDR1 SGHRS, CDR2 YFSETQ. The V end lost 0 bases, the J end lost 1 base, and 7 bases lay between the germline ends. In nucleotides, the CDR3 is TGCGCCAGCAGCTTGGAGTGGGGGAACACCGGGGAGCTGTTTTTT. It is translated as CASSLEWGNTGELFF. Variable domain in full (rest from reference TRBV5-1 and TRBJ2-2): KAGVTQTPRYLIKTRGQQVTLSCSPISGHRSVSWYQQTPGQGLQFLFEYFSETQRNKGNFPGRFSGRQFSNSRSEMNVSTLELGDSALYLCASSLEWGNTGELFFGEGSRLTVL.

In nucleotides, the CDR3 is TGTGCCATCAGTGGGGGACTAGCGGCCACAGATACGCAGTATTTT. It yields the protein CAISGGLAATDTQYF. This sequence joins TRBV10-3 and TRBJ2-3, with 11 bases lining up with TRBD2. The CDR3 has 15 residues. Losses at the gene ends were 4 bases for V and 2 bases for J; bases not matched to a gene: 2. Germline V gene data show CDR1 as ENHRY and CDR2 as SYGVKD.

This clonotype has a count of ten or more. The chain couples TRBV2 to TRBJ1-2; no clear D gene. Germline V gene lookup returns CDR1 SNHLY and CDR2 FYNNEI. Trimming shortened V by 4 bases and J by 4 bases, and 19 bases separated the two germline ends. This CDR3 contains 16 residues. The CDR3 sequence is CASSGARGAWTYGYTF. The DNA for the CDR3 is TGTGCCAGCAGTGGAGCACGAGGTGCATGGACCTATGGCTACACCTTC.

This clonotype was seen only once. V usage is TRBV9 and J usage is TRBJ2-2; 8 bases are shared with TRBD1. V was pared by 2 bases and J by 6 bases, with 6 bases of the junction left unmatched. Germline V lookup: CDR1 SGDLS, CDR2 YYNGEE. The CDR3 sequence is 15 residues long. The DNA of the CDR3 is TGTGCCAGCAGCGTTCGGACAGGGCTCCCCGGGGAGCTGTTTTTT. Translating gives CASSVRTGLPGELFF. The full variable domain, in which reference TRBV9 and TRBJ2-2 provide the parts outside the CDR3, is DSGVTQTPKHLITATGQRVTLRCSPRSGDLSVYWYQQSLDQGLQFLIQYYNGEERAKGNILERFSAQQFPDLHSELNLSSLELGDSALYFCASSVRTGLPGELFFGEGSRLTVL.

The J gene is TRBJ1-1, the V gene TRBV5-8, with a tentative D call TRBD1 (5 bases). V dropped 0 bases and J dropped 4 bases, with 13 bases sitting between them. This CDR3 spans 15 amino acids. Germline V CDR1 and CDR2: SGHTS, YDEGEE. The CDR3 DNA reads as TGTGCCAGCAGCTTGGCTGGCAGGGCAACCACTGAAGCTTTCTTT. It translates to CASSLAGRATTEAFF. Supplemented by reference TRBV5-8 and TRBJ1-1, the full variable domain reads EAGVTQSPTHLIKTRGQQATLRCSPISGHTSVYWYQQALGLGLQFLLWYDEGEERNRGNFPPRFSGRQFPNYSSELNVNALELEDSALYLCASSLAGRATTEAFFGQGTRLTVV.

This chain connects TRBV20-1 to TRBJ2-2; D is undetermined. Per germline, CDR1 DFQATT and CDR2 SNEGSKA (reference sequence). The CDR3 length is 12 residues. V was cut by 3 bases and J by 1 base, with 3 bases left in between. The CDR3 spells CSASWNTGELFF. CDR3 DNA: TGCAGTGCTAGTTGGAACACCGGGGAGCTGTTTTTT.

This clonotype showed up just a few times. The rearrangement joins TRBV28 to TRBJ1-2; 10 bases match TRBD1. Germline lookup yields CDR1 MDHEN and CDR2 SYDVKM. CDR3 length equals 13 residues. V dropped 5 bases and J dropped 8; count of bases not matched to a gene: 5. CDR3 protein: CASSTGTGVGYTF. In nucleotides, the CDR3 is TGTGCCAGCAGTACCGGGACAGGGGTCGGCTACACCTTC.

The sample holds a few counts of this clonotype. The rearrangement joins TRBV7-2 to TRBJ1-1, with 8 bases matching TRBD1. The CDR3 loop spans 16 amino acids. V gave up 3 bases and J gave up 1 base; unmatched junction bases: 7. Germline V gives CDR1 SGHTA, CDR2 FQGNSA. The CDR3 loop is CASSFFEGTGNTEAFF. For the CDR3, the DNA is TGTGCCAGCAGCTTCTTCGAAGGGACAGGGAACACTGAAGCTTTCTTT.

The chain links TRBV7-9 to TRBJ2-7, with unresolved D. From germline, CDR1 is SEHNR and CDR2 FQNEAQ (reference sequence). The V end lost 5 bases, the J end lost 2 bases, and 16 bases lay between the germline ends. The CDR3 covers 15 residues. The chain's CDR3 is CASSPSTSPAYEQYF. CDR3 DNA: TGTGCCAGCAGCCCCTCCACCTCCCCGGCCTACGAGCAGTACTTC.

This clonotype was observed at least ten times. The V gene is TRBV12-3 or TRBV12-4, the J gene TRBJ1-2; tentatively, D is TRBD1 (5 bases). V was pared by 4 bases and J by 1 base, with 7 bases between. CDR3 length equals 13 residues. The CDR3 is CASSSGGNYGYTF. Here the CDR3 DNA reads TGTGCCAGCAGTTCGGGGGGTAACTATGGCTACACCTTC.

This clonotype was detected a few times. The rearrangement joins TRBV5-1 to TRBJ1-4; D gene uncertain. The CDR3 loop spans 13 amino acids. V lost 4 bases and J 6 bases, leaving 10 bases between the germline ends. Germline V gene sequence: CDR1 SGHRS, CDR2 YFSETQ. In nucleotides, the CDR3 is TGCGCCAGCAGCATCCGTCCGGATGAAAAACTGTTTTTT. Translated, it gives CASSIRPDEKLFF.

This clonotype has only a few counts. The chain has TRBV20-1 and TRBJ1-1, with unresolved D. V lost 0 bases, J lost 2 bases, and 7 bases lay in between. This CDR3 is built from 13 residues. In germline, CDR1 is DFQATT, CDR2 SNEGSKA (reference sequence). The CDR3 region is CSARERFNTEAFF. As DNA, the CDR3 is TGCAGTGCTAGAGAACGCTTTAACACTGAAGCTTTCTTT.

This clonotype showed up just a few times. The rearrangement links TRBV10-3 to TRBJ1-2; 7 bases align to TRBD1. This CDR3 has 13 residues. V gave up 2 bases and J gave up 8 bases; unmatched junction bases: 5. Germline V lookup: CDR1 ENHRY, CDR2 SYGVKD. In nucleotides, the CDR3 is TGTGCCATCAGTGAGACACAGGGGAAAGGCTACACCTTC. Its protein product is CAISETQGKGYTF.

This clonotype has only a few counts. The J gene is TRBJ1-2, the V gene TRBV20-1; 7 bases are a match to TRBD1. This CDR3 contains 13 residues. Looked up from germline, CDR1 is DFQATT and CDR2 is SNEGSKA (reference sequence). V lost 4 bases and J lost 4; bases outside the gene matches: 6. This CDR3 reads CSAIKQGLYGYTF. DNA for the CDR3: TGCAGTGCTATAAAACAGGGGCTCTATGGCTACACCTTC.

This clonotype has only a few counts. V gene TRBV28 combines with J gene TRBJ2-3; no clear D gene. The CDR3 totals 15 residues. Germline CDR1 is MDHEN and CDR2 is SYDVKM. V lost 3 bases and J lost 2, with 12 bases in between. The DNA of the CDR3 is TGTGCCAGCAGTTTCACCCAGCAGCCCACAGATACGCAGTATTTT. This codes for CASSFTQQPTDTQYF.

This clonotype was picked up a small number of times. The chain links TRBV4-2 to TRBJ2-1; D gene ambiguous. The CDR3 is 16 residues long. V was cut by 1 base and J by 0 bases, with 10 bases left in between. Germline CDR1 is LGHNA and CDR2 is YNFKEQ. CDR3 amino acids: CASSQVAGSSYNEQFF. CDR3 sequence (DNA): TGTGCCAGCAGCCAAGTTGCCGGTAGCTCCTACAATGAGCAGTTCTTC.

In this sample, this clonotype turned up many times. J is TRBJ2-2 and V is TRBV18; D might be TRBD1 (5 bases). Germline CDR1 and CDR2: KGHSH and LQKENI. Trimming pared 5 bases from V and 3 bases from J, leaving 13 bases between. The CDR3 has 15 residues. Here the CDR3 reads CASSEGDQYTGELFF. As DNA, the CDR3 is TGTGCCAGCTCAGAAGGGGATCAGTACACCGGGGAGCTGTTTTTT.

This clonotype was recorded a few times. The genes are TRBV3-1 and TRBJ2-4; perhaps TRBD1 as D (6 bases). Germline V CDR1 and CDR2: LGHDT, YNNKEL (reference sequence). With 0 bases removed from V and 6 bases from J, the gap between germline ends came to 9 bases. This CDR3 has 14 amino acids. As DNA, the CDR3 is TGTGCCAGCAGCCAAGAGGCACAGGGAAACATTCAGTACTTC. It specifies CASSQEAQGNIQYF.

This clonotype showed up just a few times. This chain links TRBV7-2 with TRBJ2-7; TRBD1 agrees at 8 bases. The germline V gene has CDR1 SGHTA and CDR2 FQGNSA. CDR3 length equals 14 residues. V shed 5 bases and J 3 bases; nucleotides not matched to a gene: 6. The CDR3 loop is CASSPMTGDYEQYF. The CDR3, as DNA: TGTGCCAGCAGCCCGATGACAGGGGACTACGAGCAGTACTTC.